These 10 T cell receptor beta chains originate from one sample sequenced in a study of T cell repertoires in cytomegalovirus infection (dated by TCRdb to between 2018 and 2020). Sequencing took place on an Illumina HiSeq 1500. The public sequencing data were trimmed at Q25 with fastp and processed into clonotypes with MiXCR by TCRdb, which kept only in-frame beta chains. Each CDR3 protein appears once, grouped with its most common genes and DNA. The sample table shows about 700,000 distinct CDR3 sequences, and 30% to 40% are seen once. The ten largest account for 18% of the sample. The treatment or condition label, as the study defines it: in vitro stimulation with specific CMV peptide epitopes to enrich CMV-specific T cells. Antigen specificity for these receptors is unknown. This sample comprised cultured PBMCs, obtained from culture after CMV antigen stimulation. The receptors were gathered from a human donor in good health (CMV status not recorded). Some clones in this sample may be carry-over from other donors' samples.

The rearrangement links TRBV2 to TRBJ2-2, with 11 bases matching TRBD2. After removal of 2 bases from V and 0 bases from J, the junction contained 2 bases not matched to a gene. The CDR3 loop spans 17 amino acids. Germline V lookup: CDR1 SNHLY, CDR2 FYNNEI. CDR3 sequence (DNA): TGTGCCAGCAGTGAAACGACTAGCGGGACGAACACCGGGGAGCTGTTTTTT. Its translation: CASSETTSGTNTGELFF.

On this clonotype: Its ends do not fully match the called genes, so a read error is possible. This rearrangement joins TRBV4-1 to TRBJ2-3, with D possibly matching TRBD2 (5 bases). The germline V gene encodes CDR1 MGHRA and CDR2 YSYEKL. The CDR3 has 13 amino acids. The DNA of the CDR3 is TGTGCCAGCAGCCATCACACTAGGGTCACGCAGTATTTT. Protein: CASSHHTRVTQYF.

This clonotype showed up just a few times. This chain uses TRBV27 with TRBJ2-1; D is perhaps TRBD1 (5 bases). Germline lookup yields CDR1 MNHEY and CDR2 SMNVEV (reference sequence). This CDR3 spans 12 amino acids. V shed 8 bases and J shed 6 bases, with 11 bases lying between them. The CDR3 loop is CASWGPTNEQFF. CDR3 in DNA: TGTGCCAGCTGGGGCCCGACCAATGAGCAGTTCTTC.

This clonotype was observed many times. The genes are TRBV7-2 and TRBJ2-7, with D tentatively TRBD1 (5 bases). Germline loops: CDR1 SGHTA, CDR2 FQGNSA. Trimming took off 1 base at V and 6 bases at J, with 13 bases between the two ends. CDR3 length: 14 residues. CDR3 nucleotides: TGTGCCAGCAGCTTAGGAACAGGTCCCCTCGAGCAGTACTTC. Translated, it gives CASSLGTGPLEQYF.

The chain has TRBV20-1 and TRBJ1-5; the D gene is possibly TRBD1 (6 bases). Trimming cost V 0 bases and J 10 bases, with 19 bases left between them. Per the germline V gene, CDR1 is DFQATT and CDR2 is SNEGSKA (reference sequence). This CDR3 has 15 residues. The CDR3 reads CSARDFSGDDEPQHF. DNA for the CDR3: TGCAGTGCTAGAGATTTCTCAGGGGATGATGAACCCCAGCATTTT.

This clonotype appeared a few times. The chain joins TRBV6-1 to TRBJ2-5, with D possibly being TRBD1 (6 bases). This CDR3 has 12 residues. Germline-derived CDR1 and CDR2 are MNHNS and SASEGT. Trimming left V 5 bases short and J 5 bases short, with 9 bases between. This CDR3 is CASSWGPETQYF. CDR3 nucleotides: TGTGCCAGCAGTTGGGGGCCCGAGACCCAGTACTTC.

This clonotype was seen only a few times. This chain links TRBV2 with TRBJ2-3, with D possibly called TRBD1 or TRBD2 (5 bases each). The length of the CDR3 is 15 residues. Trimming removed 4 bases at V and 5 bases at J, with 16 bases between. Germline CDR1 SNHLY, CDR2 FYNNEI. CDR3 region: CASSAGQAWGDTQYF. The CDR3 DNA reads as TGTGCCAGCAGTGCGGGGCAGGCGTGGGGAGATACGCAGTATTTT.

V and J are TRBV5-1 and TRBJ1-4; unclear D gene. V gave up 0 bases and J gave up 7 bases, with 16 bases separating them. CDR3 length: 16 amino acids. Per germline, CDR1 SGHRS and CDR2 YFSETQ. The CDR3 nucleotides are TGCGCCAGCAGCTTGGAGAGCGGAGGGAGGGCTGAAAAACTGTTTTTT. This gives the protein CASSLESGGRAEKLFF.

V usage is TRBV7-2 and J usage is TRBJ2-1; D unclear. CDR3 length: 15 amino acids. Trimming shortened V by 5 bases and J by 10 bases, and 21 bases separated the two germline ends. Germline V CDR1 and CDR2: SGHTA, FQGNSA. The CDR3 loop reads CASSPTRTKGREQFF. DNA for the CDR3: TGTGCCAGCAGCCCTACGCGGACCAAGGGCCGGGAGCAGTTCTTC. Combining the CDR3 with reference TRBV7-2 and TRBJ2-1 gives the whole variable domain GAGVSQSPSNKVTEKGKDVELRCDPISGHTALYWYRQSLGQGLEFLIYFQGNSAPDKSGLPSDRFSAERTGGSVSTLTIQRTQQEDSAVYLCASSPTRTKGREQFFGPGTRLTVL.

This chain uses TRBV28 with TRBJ1-2, with D unclear. V was pared by 5 bases and J by 4 bases, with 8 bases between. The CDR3 consists of 12 residues. CDR1 is MDHEN and CDR2 is SYDVKM in the germline V gene. The CDR3 nucleotides read TGTGCCAGCAGTCTTTACGGCTATGGCTACACCTTC. Protein: CASSLYGYGYTF.